The source of this T cell receptor (beta chain) is a study of T cell responses to AZD1222 COVID-19 vaccine. TCRdb's copy holds only in-frame clones and misses some; the assay was immunoSEQ multiplex PCR. The sample shows 130,000 or so clones, around 86% of them seen only once. From germline, CDR1 is MNHEY and CDR2 SVGAGI. This CDR3 comprises 15 residues. The V gene lost 6 bases and the J gene lost 1 base, with 13 bases spanning the gap. In its sample, this clone was seen a few times. This TCR was recovered from an adult in good health. The source material was peripheral blood, sampled on day 0 of AZD1222 vaccination. This rearrangement joins TRBV6-5 to TRBJ1-3; no clear D gene. The CDR3 spells CASRTDLSSGNTIYF. The CDR3 DNA is TGTGCCAGCAGGACGGACCTTTCTTCTGGAAACACCATATATTTT.